Presented here are 9 T cell receptor beta chains from one specimen sequenced in a study of T cells in women clearing cervical HPV infection (dated by TCRdb to the late 2010s). Libraries were made using the immunoSEQ multiplex PCR assay. As stored in TCRdb, this immuneACCESS dataset retains in-frame rearrangements with V and J assigned. A fraction of the clones does not appear; measured against another copy, unresolved V genes explain less than half of the discrepancy, and the remainder lacks a known reason. The sample has around 35,000 clones on record. The ten biggest clones cover 1.4% of the sample. Sequencing was performed on blood buffy coat. Source of these receptors: a woman aged 18 to 75 with a cervical HPV16 infection that either progressed to CIN3+ or cleared (not recorded which).

A note on this clone: From the germline J gene comes the end of the CDR3, since the read stops 3 residues before it. The rearrangement uses TRBV18 and TRBJ2-7; unclear D gene. This CDR3 is built from 13 residues. V gave up 3 bases and J gave up 3 bases, with 9 bases separating them. Germline CDR1 and CDR2: KGHSH and LQKENI. The CDR3: CASSPISGYEQYF. The sequenced part of the CDR3 DNA is TGTGCCAGCTCACCGATATCAGGCTACGAG.

Regarding this clone: A junction end diverges from the germline sequence, so it may reflect a read error. The read comes to an end 3 residues before the CDR3 does, leaving the germline J gene to fill in the end. J is TRBJ1-1 and V is TRBV7-2; a possible D gene is TRBD1 (5 bases). There are 14 residues in the CDR3. Germline V gene lookup returns CDR1 SGHTA and CDR2 FQGNSA. The DNA read from the CDR3 is TGTGCCAGCAGCCTAGGGGTCGGGGTCACTAAA. This gives the protein CASSLGVGVTK. The entire CDR3 is CASSLGVGVTKAFF.

On this clone: The read ends 3 residues before the CDR3 terminus; that terminus is restored from the germline J gene. The chain is built from TRBV6-2 or TRBV6-3 and TRBJ2-3; D is unresolved. CDR1 MNHEY and CDR2 SVGEGT come from the germline V gene. V was cut by 0 bases and J by 2 bases, with 9 bases left in between. The CDR3 extends over 15 amino acids. The CDR3 reads CASSYSGRYTDTQYF. CDR3 DNA (partial): TGTGCCAGCAGTTACTCGGGCAGATACACAGATACG.

In regard to this clone: The read gets to within 3 residues of the CDR3 end, and the germline J gene fills in the rest. The rearrangement links TRBV30 to TRBJ2-5; 10 bases are shared with TRBD1. The length of the CDR3 is 16 residues. In germline, CDR1 is GTSNPN, CDR2 SVGIG (reference sequence). V shed 1 base and J 7 bases; nucleotides not matched to a gene: 12. CDR3 DNA (partial): TGTGCCTGGAGTGCCGGGACAGGGGCCATTGGGGGGACC. Its translation is CAWSAGTGAIGGT. The CDR3 in its entirety is CAWSAGTGAIGGTQYF.

A note on this clone: The CDR3 goes on 3 residues after the read ends, and that part is filled in from the germline J gene. The rearrangement joins TRBV6-4 to TRBJ1-6, with a tentative D call TRBD1 (5 bases). CDR1 MRHNA and CDR2 SNTAGT come from the germline V gene. V lost 5 bases and J 3 bases, leaving 14 bases between the germline ends. The CDR3 has 16 amino acids. Partial CDR3 DNA: TGTGCCAGCAGTCAGGGCGCCCTGGGCTATAATTCACCC. Encoded protein: CASSQGALGYNSP. The complete CDR3 reads CASSQGALGYNSPLHF.

Worth noting for this clone: One end of the junction fails to match germline, which may point to a read error. The CDR3 extends 3 residues past the end of the read, so its final part is completed from the germline J gene. The genes are TRBV4-1 and TRBJ2-7; tentative D call: TRBD1 (5 bases). The V gene's germline CDR1 is MGHRA and CDR2 YSYEKL. The CDR3 loop spans 12 amino acids. CDR3 residues: CTSSQAGHEQYF. Partial CDR3 DNA: TGCACCAGCAGCCAAGCAGGGCACGAG.

Regarding this clone: Read data end 3 residues before the CDR3 end; the end is taken from the germline J gene. V usage is TRBV18 and J usage is TRBJ1-2; perhaps TRBD1 as D (6 bases). The germline CDR1 and CDR2 sequences are KGHSH and LQKENI. The CDR3 runs to 14 residues. The CDR3 here is CASSPGTSTYDYTF. The sequenced CDR3 bases are TGTGCCAGCTCACCAGGGACAAGCACCTACGAC.

Comments on this clone: The CDR3 is cut off 3 residues early in the read; its end comes from the germline J gene. This chain links TRBV6-2 or TRBV6-3 with TRBJ2-7; 9 nucleotides align to TRBD1. CDR3 size: 14 residues. The trim removed 8 bases at V and 6 bases at J, leaving 11 bases unmatched. Germline V gene data show CDR1 as MNHEY and CDR2 as SVGEGT. The CDR3 reads CASGKGQGGREQYF. CDR3 DNA (partial): TGTGCCAGCGGGAAGGGACAGGGTGGCCGCGAG.

Concerning this clone: The read terminates 3 residues ahead of where the CDR3 ends, so the germline J gene completes it. V usage is TRBV6-2 or TRBV6-3 and J usage is TRBJ2-2; D may be TRBD2 (5 bases). The CDR3 has 13 amino acids. Germline V gene lookup returns CDR1 MNHEY and CDR2 SVGEGT. The part of the CDR3 DNA that was read is TGTGCCAGTCAGCGGACCGGAGATTCACCG. Amino acids: CASQRTGDSP. The whole CDR3 reads CASQRTGDSPLFF.